Given below is one T cell receptor beta chain in context. The target antigen is unknown. These data come from a study of PD-L1 blockade in urothelial cancer. Study as a whole: About 90% of the roughly 29 patients were men with bladder-origin urothelial cancer. Blood was evaluated 3 weeks (second dose) and 6 weeks after therapy began. Study findings and constraints: Tumor-associated clones in the blood of durable-benefit patients grew more at 3 weeks. Below-median pretreatment blood TCR clonality predicted better survival.

This table comes from immunoSEQ multiplex PCR, and its TCRdb copy is limited to in-frame clones, with some not included. There are fewer than 45,000 clones in the sample; 80% to 90% occur only once, and about 16% lies in the top ten. The CDR3 contains 18 residues. Germline V lookup: CDR1 SQVTM, CDR2 ANQGSEA. Trimming shortened V by 7 bases and J by 0 bases, and 22 bases separated the two germline ends. The clonotype was recovered from a man aged 60 to 75 with urothelial cancer. Sequencing used PBMCs, obtained around atezolizumab (anti-PD-L1) treatment. V usage is TRBV29-1 and J usage is TRBJ2-6, with D perhaps TRBD1 (6 bases). CDR3 sequence (DNA): TGCAGCGAAAGACGAACCGGGACAAGGGTCTCTGGGGCCAACGTCCTGACTTTC. Protein sequence: CSERRTGTRVSGANVLTF. Filled out from reference TRBV29-1 and TRBJ2-6, the complete variable domain reads SAVISQKPSRDICQRGTSLTIQCQVDSQVTMMFWYRQQPGQSLTLIATANQGSEATYESGFVIDKFPISRPNLTFSTLTVSNMSPEDSSIYLCSERRTGTRVSGANVLTFGAGSRLTVL.